This note documents a single T cell receptor beta chain sequence. Germline V gene data show CDR1 as MNHNS and CDR2 as SASEGT. The CDR3 has 14 residues. V lost 5 bases, J lost 7 bases, and 15 bases lay in between. The source of the sample is a study of cytomegalovirus exposure and HLA in healthy donors. This PCR relied on a set of 60 Vbeta primers and 13 Jbeta primers. Clones were read by immunoSEQ multiplex PCR, and TCRdb kept only the in-frame ones, dropping some. The sample carries about 160,000 clones, around nine tenths recorded once. The TCR comes from a woman between 18 and 30 years old in good health and CMV-seronegative. The chain joins TRBV6-1 to TRBJ1-5; perhaps TRBD1 as D (6 bases). The sample taken for sequencing was PBMCs. The CDR3 DNA sequence: TGTGCCAGCAGTCGAGAGGGGGATTGGCAGCCCCAGCATTTT. Its protein product is CASSREGDWQPQHF.